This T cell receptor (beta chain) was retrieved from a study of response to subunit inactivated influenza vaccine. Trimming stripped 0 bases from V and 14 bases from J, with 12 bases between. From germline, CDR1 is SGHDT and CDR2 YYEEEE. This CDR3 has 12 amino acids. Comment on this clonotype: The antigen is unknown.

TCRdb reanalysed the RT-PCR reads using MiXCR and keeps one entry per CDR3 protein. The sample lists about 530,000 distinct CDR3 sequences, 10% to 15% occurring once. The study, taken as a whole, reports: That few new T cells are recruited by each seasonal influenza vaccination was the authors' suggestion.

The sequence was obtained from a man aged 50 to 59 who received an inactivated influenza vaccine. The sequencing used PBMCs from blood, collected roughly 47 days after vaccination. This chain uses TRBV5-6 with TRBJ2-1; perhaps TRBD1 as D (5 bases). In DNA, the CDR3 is TGTGCCAGCAGCTTGGTTTTGTTAGGGGAGTTCTTC. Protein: CASSLVLLGEFF.